This T cell receptor beta chain appears in the sequencing data of a study of chemoradiotherapy in HPV16-positive cancers. Study details: Functional T-cell assays on a couple of HPV16-positive patients' cells defined candidate HPV-specific clones and common TCR motifs. Overall study findings and caveats: Only two HPV16-positive patients supplied the functional HPV-specificity definition. For HPV16-positive patients, expanding HPV-responsive T cells associated with longer recurrence-free survival. Candidate HPV-specific clones and E7-related TCR motifs grew in tumor during treatment.

Some clones are missing from TCRdb's copy, which holds only in-frame ones; the method was immunoSEQ multiplex PCR. The sample has about 7,900 clones; around nine tenths are singletons. In regard to this clone: Its antigen is as yet unknown.

CDR1 and CDR2 from the germline V gene are SGHAT and FQNNGV. CDR3 length equals 11 residues. V shed 5 bases and J shed 5 bases, with 7 bases lying between them. This TCR derives from a human donor with HPV-associated anogenital cancer. The V gene is TRBV11-2, the J gene TRBJ2-7; D remains ambiguous. This specimen was blood, taken from a patient who underwent chemoradiotherapy. CDR3 protein: CASSPVHEQYF. CDR3 in DNA: TGTGCCAGCAGCCCGGTACACGAGCAGTACTTC.